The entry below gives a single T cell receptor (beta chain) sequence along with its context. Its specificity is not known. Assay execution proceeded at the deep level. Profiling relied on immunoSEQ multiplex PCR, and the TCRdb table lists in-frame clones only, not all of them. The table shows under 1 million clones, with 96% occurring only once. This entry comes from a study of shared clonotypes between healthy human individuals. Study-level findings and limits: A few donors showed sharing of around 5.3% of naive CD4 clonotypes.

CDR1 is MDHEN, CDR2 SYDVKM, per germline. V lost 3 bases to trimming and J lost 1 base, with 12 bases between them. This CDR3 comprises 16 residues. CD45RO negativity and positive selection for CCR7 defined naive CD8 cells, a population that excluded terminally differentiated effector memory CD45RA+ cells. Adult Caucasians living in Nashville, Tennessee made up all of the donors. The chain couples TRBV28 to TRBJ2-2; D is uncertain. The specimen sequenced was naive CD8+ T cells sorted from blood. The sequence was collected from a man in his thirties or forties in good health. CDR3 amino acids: CASSLPQWKNTGELFF. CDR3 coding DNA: TGTGCCAGCAGTTTGCCCCAGTGGAAGAACACCGGGGAGCTGTTTTTT.